The 19 T cell receptor beta chains listed next were all sequenced from one sample in a study of identical twins. One entry per CDR3 protein results from TCRdb running MiXCR on the 5' RACE reads. The repertoire includes hundreds of thousands of distinct CDR3 sequences, approximately 20% of them detected once, and about 0.5% sits in the top ten. A further study also used this sample, focusing on yellow fever vaccine responses in identical twins.

The sequencing input was CD4+ T cells sorted from blood. The origin of the receptors is a woman under 30 in good health.

The chain joins TRBV12-5 to TRBJ2-2; TRBD2 is a possible D gene (5 bases). CDR1 and CDR2 (germline): LGHNT, FRNRAP. The germline V and J ends were trimmed by 2 bases and 7 bases, with 11 bases remaining between them. CDR3 size: 14 residues. The CDR3 region is CASGLRLASGELFF. As DNA, the CDR3 is TGTGCTAGTGGTTTGAGGCTAGCTAGCGGGGAGCTGTTTTTT.

This clonotype showed up just a few times. J is TRBJ2-1 and V is TRBV15; maybe TRBD1 (6 bases). Per the germline V gene, CDR1 is LNHNV and CDR2 is YYDKDF (reference sequence). V shed 1 base and J shed 10 bases, with 20 bases lying between them. The CDR3 is made up of 16 amino acids. The CDR3 reads CATSRGFPLTGKEQFF. CDR3 DNA sequence: TGTGCCACCAGCAGAGGGTTTCCGCTAACAGGGAAAGAGCAGTTCTTC.

In this sample, this clonotype turned up many times. The chain employs TRBV5-1 and TRBJ2-3; D gene ambiguous. Germline CDR1 and CDR2: SGHRS and YFSETQ. Trimming removed 0 bases at V and 3 bases at J, with 8 bases between. The CDR3 length is 14 residues. CDR3 DNA: TGCGCCAGCAGCTTGGGGACCCTAACAGATACGCAGTATTTT. Protein sequence: CASSLGTLTDTQYF.

This clonotype was counted between two and nine times. The rearrangement links TRBV6-1 to TRBJ2-1, with a tentative D call TRBD1 (6 bases). Deletions cut 4 bases from V and 7 bases from J, with 11 bases between. The V gene's germline CDR1 is MNHNS and CDR2 SASEGT. CDR3 length: 13 residues. Here the CDR3 DNA reads TGTGCCAGCAGTGGAAGCAGGGGAAATGAGCAGTTCTTC. Its translation is CASSGSRGNEQFF.

The chain recombines TRBV16 with TRBJ1-6, with 7 bases lining up with TRBD1. CDR1 and CDR2 (germline): KGHSY, FQNENV. The trim removed 4 bases at V and 7 bases at J, leaving 10 bases unmatched. The CDR3 contains 16 residues. CDR3 protein: CASSPAVTGWNSPLHF. As DNA, the CDR3 is TGTGCCAGCAGCCCCGCAGTGACAGGGTGGAATTCACCCCTCCACTTT.

V and J are TRBV6-1 and TRBJ2-2; TRBD1 matches 10 bases. This CDR3 spans 16 amino acids. Unmatched junction bases numbered 10, after V lost 11 bases and J lost 1 base. The V gene's germline CDR1 is MNHNS and CDR2 SASEGT. The CDR3: CAGTYRDRGNTGELFF. The CDR3 DNA follows: TGTGCCGGCACCTACCGGGACAGGGGGAACACCGGGGAGCTGTTTTTT.

This clonotype was counted only a few times. The rearrangement links TRBV5-1 to TRBJ2-6; TRBD1 matches 7 bases. Germline loops: CDR1 SGHRS, CDR2 YFSETQ. This CDR3 is built from 19 residues. Trimming took 0 bases from V and 0 from J; bases not matched to a gene: 9. The DNA of the CDR3 is TGCGCCAGCAGCTTGGTTGGGACAGTGAGGAGCTCTGGGGCCAACGTCCTGACTTTC. It translates to CASSLVGTVRSSGANVLTF.

The V and J genes are TRBV11-2 and TRBJ1-2; TRBD1 aligns across 9 bases. V was pared by 4 bases and J by 2 bases, with 5 bases of the junction left unmatched. CDR1 and CDR2 from the germline V gene are SGHAT and FQNNGV. CDR3 length: 15 amino acids. The CDR3 region is CASSSTGTGNYGYTF. CDR3 coding DNA: TGTGCCAGCAGCTCAACCGGGACAGGGAACTATGGCTACACCTTC.

This clonotype was seen more than once but under ten times. The chain combines TRBV5-1 with TRBJ2-1; 9 positions agree with TRBD1. V gave up 2 bases and J gave up 5 bases; unmatched junction bases: 5. The germline gives CDR1 SGHRS, CDR2 YFSETQ. This CDR3 is built from 15 residues. In DNA, the CDR3 is TGCGCCAGCAGCTTTGGGGACAGGGTAAACAATGAGCAGTTCTTC. Translating gives CASSFGDRVNNEQFF.

The chain has TRBV24-1 and TRBJ2-3; 7 bases map to TRBD2. With 4 bases clipped from V and 0 bases from J, the junction kept 3 bases outside the gene matches. The CDR3 loop spans 15 amino acids. Germline V lookup: CDR1 KGHDR, CDR2 SFDVKD. CDR3 DNA: TGTGCCACCAGTGAAGCGGGGACTAGCACAGATACGCAGTATTTT. It yields the protein CATSEAGTSTDTQYF.

The sample holds a few counts of this clonotype. This CDR3 reads CASSKEGRSSGAHEQYF. CDR3 bases: TGTGCCAGCAGCAAAGAAGGCCGGTCTAGCGGGGCCCACGAGCAGTACTTC. The chain uses TRBV21-1 and TRBJ2-7; the table's D gene call, TRBD2, was not cross checked with the DNA. TRBV21-1 is a pseudogene locus. The length of the CDR3 is 17 residues.

The genes are TRBV5-1 and TRBJ2-1; weak D call: TRBD2 (6 bases). Deletions cut 0 bases from V and 5 bases from J, with 12 bases between. Germline CDR1 SGHRS, CDR2 YFSETQ. The CDR3 length is 15 residues. CDR3 sequence: CASSLEQRAHNEQFF. Written as DNA, the CDR3 is TGCGCCAGCAGCTTGGAACAGCGGGCCCACAATGAGCAGTTCTTC.

This chain joins TRBV20-1 and TRBJ2-7, with 11 bases that match TRBD1. V was clipped by 5 bases and J by 5 bases; unmatched bases: 5. The CDR3 loop spans 13 amino acids. Germline-derived CDR1 and CDR2 are DFQATT and SNEGSKA (reference sequence). CDR3 sequence (DNA): TGCAGTGCTTGGACAGGGGGCAACGACGAGCAGTACTTC. It translates to CSAWTGGNDEQYF.

In its sample, this clonotype was seen a few times. The CDR3 DNA reads as TGTGCCAGCAGCCAAGGATACCAGCAAAATGAAAAACTGTTTTTT. It translates to CASSQGYQQNEKLFF. The chain links TRBV4-2 to TRBJ1-4, with D unclear. The CDR3 is 15 residues long. Trimming took 1 base from V and 5 from J, leaving 11 bases between them. Germline V gene lookup returns CDR1 LGHNA and CDR2 YNFKEQ.

J is TRBJ2-1 and V is TRBV5-1; TRBD2 matches at 12 bases. The CDR3 sequence is 16 residues long. Germline V gene lookup returns CDR1 SGHRS and CDR2 YFSETQ. The V gene end was trimmed by 1 base and the J gene end by 7 bases; junction bases not matched to a gene: 6. The CDR3 region has the DNA TGCGCCAGCAGCTTGCTGCTAGCGGGGGGGCGAAATGAGCAGTTCTTC. It translates to CASSLLLAGGRNEQFF.

This chain joins TRBV20-1 and TRBJ2-1; 9 nucleotides agree with TRBD2. The CDR3 has 13 amino acids. Germline assignment: CDR1 DFQATT and CDR2 SNEGSKA (reference sequence). J gave up 6 bases and V 4 bases, and 4 bases lay outside the gene matches. In DNA, the CDR3 is TGCAGTGCTACGCGGGAGGGCCTCAATGAGCAGTTCTTC. Translated: CSATREGLNEQFF.

The V and J genes are TRBV7-9 and TRBJ2-1; no definite D call. The CDR3 contains 12 residues. Trimming stripped 3 bases from V and 4 bases from J, with 4 bases between. Germline V lookup: CDR1 SEHNR, CDR2 FQNEAQ (reference sequence). Written as DNA, the CDR3 is TGTGCCAGCAGCTTTGTGTACAATGAGCAGTTCTTC. This gives the protein CASSFVYNEQFF. The variable domain in full, completed from reference TRBV7-9 and TRBJ2-1, reads DTGVSQNPRHKITKRGQNVTFRCDPISEHNRLYWYRQTLGQGPEFLTYFQNEAQLEKSRLLSDRFSAERPKGSFSTLEIQRTEQGDSAMYLCASSFVYNEQFFGPGTRLTVL.

The chain has TRBV10-3 and TRBJ2-3, with TRBD2 identical over 9 bases. The CDR3 length is 14 residues. V was pared by 2 bases and J by 7 bases, with 4 bases of the junction left unmatched. CDR1 and CDR2 (germline): ENHRY, SYGVKD. CDR3 nucleotide sequence: TGTGCCATCAGTGAGGCGGGGGGGCGGAATACGCAGTATTTT. Protein: CAISEAGGRNTQYF.

The chain is built from TRBV7-2 and TRBJ1-5, with a weak D call TRBD1 (5 bases). There are 15 residues in the CDR3. From germline, CDR1 is SGHTA and CDR2 FQGNSA. Trimming cost V 5 bases and J 0 bases, with 11 bases left between them. The CDR3 spells CASSRYGASNQPQHF. The CDR3, as DNA: TGTGCCAGCAGCCGGTACGGGGCTAGCAATCAGCCCCAGCATTTT.